The 22 T cell receptor beta chains below all came from one sample that was sequenced in a study of blood T cells in healthy people across ages. PCR was performed a second time for about 7 to 12 cycles using a sample-barcoded 5' primer and a J-beta primer mix. TCRdb redid the calling of the 5' RACE reads with MiXCR, one entry per CDR3 protein. The profile covers around 1.5 million distinct CDR3 sequences, with 42% appearing a single time and 7.9% taken by the ten largest. The material sequenced was blood. These receptors all stem from a woman between 18 and 29 years old in good health.

This clonotype was detected a few times. The CDR3 loop is CSALTQVGYEQFF. CDR3 in DNA: TGCAGTGCCTTGACCCAAGTCGGGTATGAGCAGTTCTTC. This rearrangement joins TRBV20-1 to TRBJ2-1, with no clear D. Trimming removed 6 bases from V and 8 bases from J, with 17 bases in between. The CDR3 is made up of 13 amino acids. Looked up from germline, CDR1 is DFQATT and CDR2 is SNEGSKA (reference sequence).

On this clonotype: One end of the junction varies from germline; a read error may be responsible. This chain's CDR3 is CASRRPGGQDYVYTF. Written as DNA, the CDR3 is TGTGCCAGCCGACGCCCGGGGGGGCAGGACTATGTCTACACCTTC. The rearrangement uses TRBV18 and TRBJ1-2, with D possibly TRBD1 on 6 matching bases. CDR1 is KGHSH, CDR2 LQKENI, per germline. There are 15 residues in the CDR3.

The rearrangement uses TRBV29-1 and TRBJ1-2, with no clear D. The CDR3 runs 13 residues. The germline V and J ends were trimmed by 4 bases and 4 bases, with 13 bases remaining between them. In germline, CDR1 is SQVTM, CDR2 ANQGSEA. The CDR3 bases are TGCAGCGTTGCAGAACAAGAGTTCTATGGCTACACCTTC. It is translated as CSVAEQEFYGYTF. Filled out from reference TRBV29-1 and TRBJ1-2, the complete variable domain reads SAVISQKPSRDICQRGTSLTIQCQVDSQVTMMFWYRQQPGQSLTLIATANQGSEATYESGFVIDKFPISRPNLTFSTLTVSNMSPEDSSIYLCSVAEQEFYGYTFGSGTRLTVV.

A word on this clonotype: A read error is possible here, since a much larger clone lies one base away. The chain carries TRBV4-1 and TRBJ1-2; D unclear. The germline CDR1 and CDR2 sequences are MGHRA and YSYEKL. CDR3 length: 12 residues. The DNA for the CDR3 is TGCGCCGGCAGTTGGGAAAACTATGGCTACACCTTC. Translated: CAGSWENYGYTF.

Comments on this clonotype: Germline is not matched at one junction end, which may reflect a read error. J is TRBJ2-4 and V is TRBV6-8; tentative D call: TRBD1 (6 bases). The end of the DNA is better explained by TRBJ2-7, so the J call may be wrong. The germline gives CDR1 MNHGY, CDR2 SAAAGT. The CDR3 has 14 residues. CDR3 region: CPRKRGSAGHEQYF. CDR3 nucleotide sequence: TGTCCCAGAAAGAGGGGGAGCGCCGGCCACGAGCAGTACTTC.

Only a few counts were recorded for this clonotype. The chain is built from TRBV11-1 and TRBJ2-1; unclear D gene. Trimming cost V 1 base and J 2 bases, with 9 bases left between them. This CDR3 is 15 amino acids long. Germline V gene data show CDR1 as SGHAT and CDR2 as FQDESV (reference sequence). The CDR3 nucleotides read TGTGCCAGCAGCTTAGAGAGCTCCCCCTACAATGAGCAGTTCTTC. It yields the protein CASSLESSPYNEQFF. Full variable domain (missing parts from reference TRBV11-1 and TRBJ2-1): EAEVAQSPRYKITEKSQAVAFWCDPISGHATLYWYRQILGQGPELLVQFQDESVVDDSQLPKDRFSAERLKGVDSTLKIQPAELGDSAMYLCASSLESSPYNEQFFGPGTRLTVL.

The V call is TRBV7-2, the J call TRBJ1-2, with D unclear. CDR3 size: 14 residues. Per germline, CDR1 SGHTA and CDR2 FQGNSA. Trimming pared 1 base from V and 4 bases from J, leaving 10 bases between. This chain's CDR3 is CASSLGVDSYGYTF. CDR3 in DNA: TGTGCCAGCAGCTTAGGGGTAGACTCCTATGGCTACACCTTC. Full variable domain (missing parts from reference TRBV7-2 and TRBJ1-2): GAGVSQSPSNKVTEKGKDVELRCDPISGHTALYWYRQSLGQGLEFLIYFQGNSAPDKSGLPSDRFSAERTGGSVSTLTIQRTQQEDSAVYLCASSLGVDSYGYTFGSGTRLTVV.

The chain employs TRBV7-9 and TRBJ2-5, with D maybe TRBD2 (5 bases). The CDR3 has 14 residues. V lost 5 bases, J lost 4 bases, and 14 bases lay in between. The germline V gene has CDR1 SEHNR and CDR2 FQNEAQ (reference sequence). The CDR3: CASSPLLGGETQYF. Written as DNA, the CDR3 is TGTGCCAGCAGCCCTTTACTAGGCGGAGAGACCCAGTACTTC.

This clonotype has a handful of counts. The chain is built from TRBV5-1 and TRBJ2-1; D is ambiguous. CDR3 length: 15 residues. V was cut by 2 bases and J by 7 bases, with 16 bases left in between. Germline CDR1 SGHRS, CDR2 YFSETQ. As DNA, the CDR3 is TGCGCCAGCAGCTTAACCCCGATCGACAAAAATGAGCAGTTCTTC. This codes for CASSLTPIDKNEQFF.

The rearrangement joins TRBV29-1 to TRBJ1-1; the match to TRBD1 covers 7 bases. The CDR3 is made up of 12 amino acids. Looked up from germline, CDR1 is SQVTM and CDR2 is ANQGSEA. Losses at the gene ends were 7 bases for V and 11 bases for J; bases not matched to a gene: 13. In nucleotides, the CDR3 is TGCAGCGCCGAGAGGATAGGGGGCGAGGCTTTCTTT. Protein: CSAERIGGEAFF.

The chain couples TRBV5-1 to TRBJ1-1; 8 bases map to TRBD1. The CDR3 is made up of 14 amino acids. From germline, CDR1 is SGHRS and CDR2 YFSETQ. V shed 0 bases and J 11 bases; nucleotides not matched to a gene: 9. The CDR3 protein is CASSLEGQGRWAFF. The CDR3 DNA reads as TGCGCCAGCAGCTTGGAAGGACAGGGACGTTGGGCTTTCTTT.

The chain couples TRBV7-2 to TRBJ2-1, with 10 bases matching TRBD2. V lost 5 bases and J lost 4; bases outside the gene matches: 5. Germline V gives CDR1 SGHTA, CDR2 FQGNSA. The CDR3 runs to 15 residues. The CDR3 loop is CASSHQLAGYNEQFF. The DNA of the CDR3 is TGTGCCAGCAGCCACCAACTAGCGGGATACAATGAGCAGTTCTTC. The whole variable domain, filled in from reference TRBV7-2 and TRBJ2-1, reads GAGVSQSPSNKVTEKGKDVELRCDPISGHTALYWYRQSLGQGLEFLIYFQGNSAPDKSGLPSDRFSAERTGGSVSTLTIQRTQQEDSAVYLCASSHQLAGYNEQFFGPGTRLTVL.

This rearrangement joins TRBV29-1 to TRBJ2-7; no definite D call. The CDR3 extends over 11 amino acids. The germline V gene encodes CDR1 SQVTM and CDR2 ANQGSEA. V shed 7 bases and J shed 2 bases, with 9 bases lying between them. The CDR3 loop is CSGATAYEQYF. The CDR3 DNA reads TGCAGCGGAGCGACTGCCTACGAGCAGTACTTC.

In its sample, this clonotype was seen a few times. The V and J genes are TRBV20-1 and TRBJ2-3; no reliable D call. The CDR3 spans 14 residues. V lost 0 bases to trimming and J lost 4 bases, with 11 bases between them. The germline V gene has CDR1 DFQATT and CDR2 SNEGSKA (reference sequence). The CDR3 spells CSARDGVDPDTQYF. DNA for the CDR3: TGCAGTGCTAGAGATGGGGTAGATCCAGATACGCAGTATTTT.

This clonotype was counted ten times or more. The chain carries TRBV19 and TRBJ2-7; no clear D. V lost 4 bases to trimming and J lost 1 base, with 8 bases between them. Germline assignment: CDR1 LNHDA and CDR2 SQIVND (reference sequence). This CDR3 comprises 13 residues. CDR3 sequence: CASSKSVSYEQYF. In nucleotides, the CDR3 is TGTGCCAGTAGTAAGTCGGTTTCCTACGAGCAGTACTTC.

This clonotype was detected a few times. This sequence joins TRBV12-5 and TRBJ2-1, with 8 positions matching TRBD1. J gave up 9 bases and V 1 base, and 2 bases lay outside the gene matches. The CDR3 sequence is 13 residues long. In germline, CDR1 is LGHNT, CDR2 FRNRAP. In DNA, the CDR3 is TGTGCTAGTGGTTTGGGGACAGGGCGTGAGCAGTTCTTC. It yields the protein CASGLGTGREQFF.

This clonotype was detected a few times. The chain joins TRBV20-1 to TRBJ2-2; 10 bases match TRBD2. Trimming cost V 3 bases and J 7 bases; bases outside gene matches: 8. This CDR3 spans 15 amino acids. CDR1 and CDR2 from the germline V gene are DFQATT and SNEGSKA (reference sequence). DNA for the CDR3: TGCAGTGCTAGTCGAGCGGGGGGGCCTGGCGGGGAGCTGTTTTTT. Translated, it gives CSASRAGGPGGELFF.

Note on this clonotype: A much bigger clone sits one base away, suggesting this may be a read error. V is TRBV20-1 and J is TRBJ2-7; no firm D call. The CDR3 has 12 residues. V was shortened by 7 bases and J by 5 bases, with 15 bases between the two germline ends. CDR1 is DFQATT, CDR2 SNEGSKA, per germline (reference sequence). In DNA, the CDR3 is TGCAGTGTTCCCGGTTCGCGGAACGAGCAGTACTTC. Translating gives CSVPGSRNEQYF.

This clonotype was observed a few times. CDR3 bases: TGCAGTGCTCCAACAGGGAGAGGCTATGGCTACACCTTC. It is translated as CSAPTGRGYGYTF. This chain links TRBV20-1 with TRBJ1-2, with a tentative D call TRBD1 (6 bases). The CDR3 is made up of 13 amino acids. Trimming shortened V by 5 bases and J by 4 bases, and 14 bases separated the two germline ends. Germline CDR1 and CDR2: DFQATT and SNEGSKA (reference sequence).

This clonotype has only one observation. The gene calls are TRBV6-1 and TRBJ2-1; 12 nucleotides line up with TRBD2. The CDR3 runs 20 residues. Germline values: CDR1 MNHNS, CDR2 SASEGT. After removal of 1 base from V and 2 bases from J, the junction contained 12 bases not matched to a gene. This CDR3 is CASSEGLAGVRLLPYNEQFF. The DNA for the CDR3 is TGTGCCAGCAGTGAAGGACTAGCGGGGGTGCGTCTCTTGCCCTACAATGAGCAGTTCTTC.

This clonotype was seen only a few times. The J gene is TRBJ1-5, the V gene TRBV5-1, with 10 bases aligning to TRBD1. Looked up from germline, CDR1 is SGHRS and CDR2 is YFSETQ. The length of the CDR3 is 15 residues. V lost 4 bases and J lost 5; bases outside the gene matches: 6. The CDR3 nucleotides read TGCGCCAGCAGCCTGAGGACAGGGGGGGATCAGCCCCAGCATTTT. It translates to CASSLRTGGDQPQHF.

The gene calls are TRBV12-3 or TRBV12-4 and TRBJ2-1; D gene unclear. The CDR3 totals 15 residues. With 3 bases removed from V and 0 bases from J, the gap between germline ends came to 9 bases. In nucleotides, the CDR3 is TGTGCCAGCAGTTTTGTTTCTAGCTCCTACAATGAGCAGTTCTTC. It encodes CASSFVSSSYNEQFF.